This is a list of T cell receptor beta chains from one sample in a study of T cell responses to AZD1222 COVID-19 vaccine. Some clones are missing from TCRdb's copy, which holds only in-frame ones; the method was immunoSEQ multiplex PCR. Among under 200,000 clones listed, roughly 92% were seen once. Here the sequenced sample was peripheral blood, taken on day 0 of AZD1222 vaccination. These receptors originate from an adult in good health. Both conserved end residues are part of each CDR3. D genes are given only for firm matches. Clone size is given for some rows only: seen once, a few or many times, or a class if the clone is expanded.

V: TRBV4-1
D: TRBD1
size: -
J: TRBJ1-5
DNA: TGCGCCAGCAGCCATGGGACAGGGAGAGGAGAGCAGCCCCAGCATTTT
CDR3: CASSHGTGRGEQPQHF

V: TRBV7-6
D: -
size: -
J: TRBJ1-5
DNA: TGTGCCAGCAGCTCCTCCGCCTGGGGCCGCAATCAGCCCCAGCATTTT
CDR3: CASSSSAWGRNQPQHF

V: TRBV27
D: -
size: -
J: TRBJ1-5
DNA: TGTGCCAGCAGTTTAAGGGGGGAGCAGGTTAGCAATCAGCCCCAGCATTTT
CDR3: CASSLRGEQVSNQPQHF

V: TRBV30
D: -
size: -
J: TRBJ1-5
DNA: TGTGCCTGGAGTGTAGGCCATACGGGGCAGCCCCAGCATTTT
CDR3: CAWSVGHTGQPQHF

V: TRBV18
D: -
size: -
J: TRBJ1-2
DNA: TGTGCCAGCTCACCACTTATCAGGCTTGCAGACTATGGCTACACCTTC
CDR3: CASSPLIRLADYGYTF

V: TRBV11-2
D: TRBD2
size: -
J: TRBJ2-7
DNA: TGTGCCAGCAGACCTCTAGCGGGAGGCCTCCTCCCCTACGAGCAGTACTTC
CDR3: CASRPLAGGLLPYEQYF

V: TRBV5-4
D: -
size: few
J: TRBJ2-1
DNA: TGTGCCAGCAGGGCCGAAAGCTCCTACAATGAGCAGTTCTTC
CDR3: CASRAESSYNEQFF

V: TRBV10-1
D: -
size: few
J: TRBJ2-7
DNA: TGCGCCAGCAGTTCGGGGACCTCCGGTAACGAGCAGTACTTC
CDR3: CASSSGTSGNEQYF

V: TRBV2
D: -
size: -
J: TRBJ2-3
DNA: TGTGCCAGCACCCCCGAGTTAATTGCCAGGGGCACAGATACGCAGTATTTT
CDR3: CASTPELIARGTDTQYF

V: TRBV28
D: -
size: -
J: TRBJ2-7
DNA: TGTGCCAGCAAGCCGGGACCTAGCAGCGACGAGCAGTACTTC
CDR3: CASKPGPSSDEQYF

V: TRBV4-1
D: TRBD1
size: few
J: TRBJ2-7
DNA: TGCGCCAGCGGGAAGAGACAGGGGGATTTCTCCGAGCAGTACTTC
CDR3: CASGKRQGDFSEQYF

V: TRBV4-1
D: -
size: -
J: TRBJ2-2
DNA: TGCGCCAGCAGCCAAGGGTCAATTAGGGCCGGGGAGCTGTTTTTT
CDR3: CASSQGSIRAGELFF

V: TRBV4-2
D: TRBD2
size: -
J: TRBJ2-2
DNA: TGTGCCAGCAGCCAACCGATCTCGGGACTAGCCTCCACCGGGGAGCTGTTTTTT
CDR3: CASSQPISGLASTGELFF

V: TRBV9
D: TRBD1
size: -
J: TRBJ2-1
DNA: TGTGCCAGCAGCGTGACGGGACAGGGCAATGAGCAGTTCTTC
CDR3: CASSVTGQGNEQFF

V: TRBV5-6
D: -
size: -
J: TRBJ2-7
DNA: TGTGCCAGCAGCTTGGCCTCTCGGGCCTACGAGCAGTACTTC
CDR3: CASSLASRAYEQYF

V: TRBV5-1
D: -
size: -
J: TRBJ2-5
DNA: TGCGCCAGCAGCGAGGGTGGGGAGACCCAGTACTTC
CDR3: CASSEGGETQYF

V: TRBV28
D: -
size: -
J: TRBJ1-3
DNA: TGTGCCACCGGAAGTGGGGCCAACTCTGGAAACACCATATATTTT
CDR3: CATGSGANSGNTIYF

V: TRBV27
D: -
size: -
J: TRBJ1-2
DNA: TGTGCCACCCGCGAGGAGGGGCGAGGAGCTAACTATGGCTACACCTTC
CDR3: CATREEGRGANYGYTF

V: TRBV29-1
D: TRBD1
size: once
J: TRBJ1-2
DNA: TGCAGCGCGAGGGGGACAGGGATGGACTATGGCTACACCTTC
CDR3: CSARGTGMDYGYTF

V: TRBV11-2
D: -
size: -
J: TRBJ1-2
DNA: TGTGCCAGCAGCTTAGATTGGGACGGCTACACCTTC
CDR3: CASSLDWDGYTF

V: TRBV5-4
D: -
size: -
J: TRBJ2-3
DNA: TGTGCCAGCAGCTGGGGGGAAACAGATACGCAGTATTTT
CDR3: CASSWGETDTQYF

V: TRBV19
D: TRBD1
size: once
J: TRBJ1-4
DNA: TGTGCCAGTGGAGGGACAGGGGGCGATGGAAAACTGTTTTTT
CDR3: CASGGTGGDGKLFF

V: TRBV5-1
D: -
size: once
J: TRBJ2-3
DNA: TGCGCCAGCAGTTTAGACATCCGCACAGATACGCAGTATTTT
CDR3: CASSLDIRTDTQYF

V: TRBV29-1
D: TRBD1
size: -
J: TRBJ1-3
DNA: TGCAGCGTACAATCCCGGGACAGGGTTGGAAACACCATATATTTT
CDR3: CSVQSRDRVGNTIYF

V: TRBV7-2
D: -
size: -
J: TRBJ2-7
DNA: TGTGCCAGCAGCTTAGGGAGTGGCTACGAGCAGTACTTC
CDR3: CASSLGSGYEQYF

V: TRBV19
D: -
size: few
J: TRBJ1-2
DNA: TGTGCCAGTAGTCTGCAGAACTATGGCTACACCTTC
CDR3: CASSLQNYGYTF

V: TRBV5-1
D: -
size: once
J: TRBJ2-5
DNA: TGCGCCAGCAGCGAAGGCTCAGGCGAGACCCAGTACTTC
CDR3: CASSEGSGETQYF

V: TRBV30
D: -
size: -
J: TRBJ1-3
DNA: TGTGCCTGGAGTGGTCTCGCGGACACCATATATTTT
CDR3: CAWSGLADTIYF

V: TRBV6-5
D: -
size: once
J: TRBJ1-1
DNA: TGTGCCAGCACTCCTTCGGACAGCGGGTTTAGTGCTTTCTTT
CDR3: CASTPSDSGFSAFF

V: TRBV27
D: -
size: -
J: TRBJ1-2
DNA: TGTGCCAGCAGTTTGAGAGTCCCAGGGATTGGCTACACCTTC
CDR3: CASSLRVPGIGYTF

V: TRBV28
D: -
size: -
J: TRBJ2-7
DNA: TGTGCCAGCAGTTTATGGCAGGGCACTGCCTACGAGCAGTACTTC
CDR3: CASSLWQGTAYEQYF

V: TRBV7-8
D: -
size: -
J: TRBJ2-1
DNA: TGTGCCAGCAGCTTATTTATCCGGGAGAGGGGGTACAATGAGCAGTTCTTC
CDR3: CASSLFIRERGYNEQFF

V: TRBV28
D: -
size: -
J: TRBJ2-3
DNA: TGTGCCAGCAGGGTGACAGCGACAGATACGCAGTATTTT
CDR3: CASRVTATDTQYF

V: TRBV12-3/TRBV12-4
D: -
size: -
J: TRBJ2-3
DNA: TGTGCCAGCAGCCTTGCGGATACGCAGTATTTT
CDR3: CASSLADTQYF

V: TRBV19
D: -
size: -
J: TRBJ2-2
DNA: TGTGCCAGTAGTATAGGGGGTAACACCGGGGAGCTGTTTTTT
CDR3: CASSIGGNTGELFF

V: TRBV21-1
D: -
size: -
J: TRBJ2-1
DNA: TGTGCCAGCAGCAACTCCCTAGCGGGGGTTTACAATGAGCAGTTCTTC
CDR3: CASSNSLAGVYNEQFF

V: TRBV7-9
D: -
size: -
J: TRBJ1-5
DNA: TGTGCCAGCAGTTTAGGGGTGACAGGTAGCAATCAGCCCCAGCATTTT
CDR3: CASSLGVTGSNQPQHF

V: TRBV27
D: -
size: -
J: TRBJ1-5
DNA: TGTGCCAGCAGTCTATCCGGTTATAGCAATCAGCCCCAGCATTTT
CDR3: CASSLSGYSNQPQHF

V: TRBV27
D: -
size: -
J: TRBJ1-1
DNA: TGTGCCAGCAGTATCGGACCTACACCGCAAACTGAAGCTTTCTTT
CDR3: CASSIGPTPQTEAFF

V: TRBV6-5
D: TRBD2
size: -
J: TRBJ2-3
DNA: TGTGCCAGCAGTACCAGGGGACTAGCGGGAGATACGCAGTATTTT
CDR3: CASSTRGLAGDTQYF

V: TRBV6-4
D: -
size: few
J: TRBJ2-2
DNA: TGTGCCAGCAGTCCGGGGAGTACCGGGGAGCTGTTTTTT
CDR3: CASSPGSTGELFF

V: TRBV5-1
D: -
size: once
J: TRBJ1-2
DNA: TGCGCCAGCAGCTTGTTCGGGTCGGACTATGGCTACACCTTC
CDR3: CASSLFGSDYGYTF

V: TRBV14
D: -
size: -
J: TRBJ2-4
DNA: TGTGCCAGCAGCCGAGCGGGAGCCAAAAACATTCAGTACTTC
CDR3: CASSRAGAKNIQYF

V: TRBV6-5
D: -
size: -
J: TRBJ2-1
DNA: TGTGCCAGCTCCACCCCGAACCTAAATCGGAATGAGCAGTTCTTC
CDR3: CASSTPNLNRNEQFF

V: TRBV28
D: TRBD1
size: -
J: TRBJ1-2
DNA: TGTGCCAGCAGTTTAAGACAGGGGTATGGCTACACCTTC
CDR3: CASSLRQGYGYTF

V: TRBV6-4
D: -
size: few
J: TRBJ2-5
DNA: TGTGCCAGCAGTCTTAAATGGGGGGAGACCCAGTACTTC
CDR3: CASSLKWGETQYF

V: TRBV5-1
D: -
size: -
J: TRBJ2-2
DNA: TGCGCCAGCAGCTCTGGGGCCCAATCGAACACCGGGGAGCTGTTTTTT
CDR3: CASSSGAQSNTGELFF

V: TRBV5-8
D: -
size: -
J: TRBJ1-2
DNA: TGTGCCAGCAGCCTTACAGGAGTCTATGGCTACACCTTC
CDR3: CASSLTGVYGYTF